This T cell receptor (beta chain) was profiled in a study of blood T cell repertoires in COVID-19. CDR1 is LNHDA and CDR2 is SQIVND in the germline V gene (reference sequence). The CDR3 sequence is 13 residues long. V was trimmed by 8 bases and J by 2 bases, leaving 10 bases between them. The method was immunoSEQ multiplex PCR; TCRdb's version includes in-frame clones alone and lacks a portion of them. Of a few hundred thousand clones in the sample, 80% to 90% were seen once. The clonotype originates from a woman aged 50 to 65 who had recovered from COVID-19. The gene calls are TRBV19 and TRBJ1-3; D perhaps matches TRBD1 (5 bases). The specimen was peripheral blood. The CDR3: CASLTGAGNTIYF. CDR3 nucleotide sequence: TGTGCCAGTCTTACAGGCGCTGGAAACACCATATATTTT.